One sample yielded the 11 T cell receptor beta chains listed below, sequenced in a study of cytomegalovirus exposure and HLA in healthy donors. 60 Vbeta and 13 Jbeta primers were used in PCR. Measured with immunoSEQ multiplex PCR; TCRdb has only the in-frame clones, and not every one. The sample contains about 150,000 clones, 85% of which appear only once. Sequenced sample: PBMCs. Every receptor here comes from a woman aged 18-29 years in good health and CMV-seronegative.

This clone was detected once. The chain joins TRBV19 to TRBJ2-7; tentatively, D is TRBD2 (5 bases). Per the germline V gene, CDR1 is LNHDA and CDR2 is SQIVND (reference sequence). CDR3 length equals 15 residues. V lost 9 bases and J 2 bases, leaving 20 bases between the germline ends. The CDR3 reads CARTSARPGTYEQYF. The DNA of the CDR3 is TGTGCCAGGACGAGTGCTAGACCGGGAACCTACGAGCAGTACTTC.

This chain joins TRBV5-1 and TRBJ2-3; 12 bases fit TRBD2. The CDR3 consists of 18 residues. Germline assignment: CDR1 SGHRS and CDR2 YFSETQ. V dropped 4 bases and J dropped 2; count of bases not matched to a gene: 11. CDR3 sequence: CASSEGLAGPSSTDTQYF. In DNA form, the CDR3 reads TGCGCCAGCAGCGAGGGACTAGCGGGCCCCTCATCCACAGATACGCAGTATTTT.

V usage is TRBV7-6 and J usage is TRBJ2-5, with TRBD2 matching 7 bases. CDR3 length: 16 amino acids. Germline V lookup: CDR1 SGHVS, CDR2 FNYEAQ. The junction had 12 bases not matched to a gene; V was cut back by 7 bases and J by 1 base. CDR3 sequence reads: CASNLNLAVPQETQYF. As DNA, the CDR3 is TGTGCCAGCAACCTAAACCTAGCGGTGCCCCAAGAGACCCAGTACTTC.

The chain carries TRBV7-3 and TRBJ2-7; no reliable D call. V dropped 4 bases and J dropped 3 bases, with 4 bases sitting between them. The CDR3 runs to 11 residues. Per germline, CDR1 SGHTA and CDR2 FQGTGA. CDR3 region: CASSSLYEQYF. DNA of the CDR3: TGTGCCAGCAGCTCCCTCTACGAGCAGTACTTC.

This clone was counted once. The chain couples TRBV2 to TRBJ2-3, with 10 bases that match TRBD2. Trimming cost V 1 base and J 2 bases; bases outside gene matches: 9. The germline V gene encodes CDR1 SNHLY and CDR2 FYNNEI. CDR3 length: 18 residues. DNA for the CDR3: TGTGCCAGCAGTGAAGGGCTAGCGGGGGCCCTATACACAGATACGCAGTATTTT. Translating it yields CASSEGLAGALYTDTQYF.

Concerning this clone: Sequence at one end of the junction differs from germline and may be a read error. The identical CDR3 is also encoded by other nucleotide sequences in the sample. This chain uses TRBV10-3 with TRBJ2-3; TRBD2 aligns across 9 bases. The length of the CDR3 is 14 residues. Per germline, CDR1 ENHRY and CDR2 SYGVKD. CDR3 loop: CATQAGGSTDTQYF. CDR3 coding DNA: TGCGCCACGCAAGCGGGGGGTTCCACAGATACGCAGTATTTT.

The CDR3 nucleotides are TGTGCCAGCAGTTTGGGGGCAGGGACCGAAAAACTGTTTTTT. It is translated as CASSLGAGTEKLFF. The rearrangement joins TRBV28 to TRBJ1-4, with D possibly TRBD1 on 6 matching bases. This CDR3 is 14 amino acids long. The V end was cut by 3 bases, the J end by 8 bases, with 13 bases between. Germline loops: CDR1 MDHEN, CDR2 SYDVKM.

About this clone itself: Germline and junction disagree at one end, which may indicate a read error. This chain connects TRBV7-9 to TRBJ1-1, with D maybe TRBD1 (6 bases). Germline V gene data show CDR1 as SEHNR and CDR2 as FQNEAQ (reference sequence). This CDR3 is built from 13 residues. The CDR3, as DNA: TGTTCCAGCAGCTTAGGGGGGGACACTGAAGCTTTCTTT. As protein: CSSSLGGDTEAFF.

J is TRBJ1-6 and V is TRBV10-3; D gene unclear. Trimming removed 2 bases at V and 0 bases at J, with 11 bases between. The CDR3 consists of 17 residues. Germline CDR1 and CDR2: ENHRY and SYGVKD. CDR3 protein: CAISENPGSSYNSPLHF. CDR3 nucleotides: TGTGCCATCAGTGAGAACCCAGGTAGCTCCTATAATTCACCCCTCCACTTT.

V is TRBV5-5 and J is TRBJ1-2; no clear D. V was trimmed by 0 bases and J by 9 bases, leaving 18 bases between them. CDR3 size: 15 residues. Germline V gene data show CDR1 as SGHKS and CDR2 as YYEKEE (reference sequence). In DNA, the CDR3 is TGTGCCAGCAGCTTGGACCCCGCGGTGGGTCTTAGCTACACCTTC. Its translation: CASSLDPAVGLSYTF.

The rearrangement links TRBV5-6 to TRBJ2-1; 11 bases fit TRBD2. The CDR3 spans 15 residues. Germline V gene data show CDR1 as SGHDT and CDR2 as YYEEEE. V dropped 2 bases and J dropped 4; count of bases not matched to a gene: 2. The CDR3 DNA sequence: TGTGCCAGCAGCTTCAGACTAGCGGGGTACAATGAGCAGTTCTTC. Translating gives CASSFRLAGYNEQFF.